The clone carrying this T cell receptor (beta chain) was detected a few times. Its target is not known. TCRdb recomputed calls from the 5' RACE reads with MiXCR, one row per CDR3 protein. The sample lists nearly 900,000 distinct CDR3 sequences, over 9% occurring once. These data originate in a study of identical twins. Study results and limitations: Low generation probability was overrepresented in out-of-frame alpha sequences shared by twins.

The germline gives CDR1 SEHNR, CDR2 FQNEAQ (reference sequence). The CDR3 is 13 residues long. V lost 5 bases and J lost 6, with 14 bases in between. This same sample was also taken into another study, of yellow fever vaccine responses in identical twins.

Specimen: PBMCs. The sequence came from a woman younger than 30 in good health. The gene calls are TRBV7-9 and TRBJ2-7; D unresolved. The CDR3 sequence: CASSPLQVLEQYF. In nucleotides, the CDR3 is TGTGCCAGCAGCCCCCTCCAAGTTCTCGAGCAGTACTTC.